The present TCR beta chain was sequenced within a study of response to subunit inactivated influenza vaccine. General observations from the study: Authors suggested that a seasonal influenza vaccination recruits few new T cells each time.

CDR3 length equals 13 residues. The V and J ends lost 3 bases and 13 bases respectively, with 19 bases between them. The V gene's germline CDR1 is DFQATT and CDR2 SNEGSKA (reference sequence). This clonotype showed up many times. Its specificity is not known. TCRdb re-called the RT-PCR reads through MiXCR, storing one row per CDR3 protein. The table includes hundreds of thousands of distinct CDR3 sequences, approximately 13% detected once. V is TRBV20-1 and J is TRBJ2-4, with D tentatively TRBD2 (5 bases). The sequencing here drew on PBMCs from blood, taken 40 to 50 days after vaccination. This sequence was found in a man in his fifties or sixties who received an inactivated influenza vaccine. For the CDR3, the DNA is TGCAGTGCTAGGGGGAGAACGGGCACCCGACAGTACTTC. Its protein is CSARGRTGTRQYF.